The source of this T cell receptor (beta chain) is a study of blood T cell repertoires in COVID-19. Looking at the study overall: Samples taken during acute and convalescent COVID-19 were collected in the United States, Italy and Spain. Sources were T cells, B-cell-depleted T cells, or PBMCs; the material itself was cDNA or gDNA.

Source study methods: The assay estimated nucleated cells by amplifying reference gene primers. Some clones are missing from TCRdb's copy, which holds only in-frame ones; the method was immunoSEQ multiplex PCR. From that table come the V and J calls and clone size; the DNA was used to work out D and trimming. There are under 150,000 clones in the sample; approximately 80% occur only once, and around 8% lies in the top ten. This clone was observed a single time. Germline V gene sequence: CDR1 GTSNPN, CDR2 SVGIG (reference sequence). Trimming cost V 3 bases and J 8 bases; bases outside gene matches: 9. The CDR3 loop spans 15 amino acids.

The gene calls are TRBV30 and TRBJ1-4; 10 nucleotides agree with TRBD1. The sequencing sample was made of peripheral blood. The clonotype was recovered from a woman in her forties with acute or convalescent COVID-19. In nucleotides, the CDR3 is TGTGCCTGGAGCATCGGGACAGGGGTCCTGGAAAAACTGTTTTTT. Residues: CAWSIGTGVLEKLFF. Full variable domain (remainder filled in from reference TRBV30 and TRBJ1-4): SQTIHQWPATLVQPVGSPLSLECTVEGTSNPNLYWYRQAAGRGLQLLFYSVGIGQISSEVPQNLSASRPQDRQFILSSKKLLLSDSGFYLCAWSIGTGVLEKLFFGSGTQLSVL.